Listed below are T cell receptor beta chains from one sample, sequenced in a study of identical twins. TCRdb passed the 5' RACE reads through MiXCR, listing each CDR3 protein once. This sample has about 530,000 distinct CDR3 sequences, with approximately 20% found just once. These data are also associated with another study on yellow fever vaccine responses in identical twins.

The specimen sequenced was CD4+ T cells sorted from blood. The receptors were gathered from a woman under 30 in good health. Both conserved end residues are part of each CDR3. The D gene is left open where the match is weak. Some rows have no size entry. The others give once, few or many, or a class for an expanded clone.

abundance	v_gene	d_gene	j_gene	len	CDR3aa	CDR3nt
.	TRBV29-1	.	TRBJ2-1	16	CSVEDLPGEDRYEQFF	TGCAGCGTTGAAGACCTGCCAGGAGAAGATCGGTATGAGCAGTTCTTC
.	TRBV28	TRBD2	TRBJ2-1	18	CASSRGWGAGAAYNEQFF	TGTGCCAGCAGCCGAGGATGGGGAGCGGGAGCTGCCTACAATGAGCAGTTCTTC
.	TRBV15	.	TRBJ2-2	17	CATSRVGVRASTGELFF	TGTGCCACCAGCAGAGTGGGCGTGCGAGCCAGCACCGGGGAGCTGTTTTTT
.	TRBV19	.	TRBJ2-3	16	CASKQRAGSSTDTQYF	TGTGCCAGTAAACAACGGGCGGGATCTAGCACAGATACGCAGTATTTT
.	TRBV3-1	.	TRBJ2-7	13	CASSFTGIHEQYF	TGTGCCAGCAGCTTTACAGGCATCCACGAGCAGTACTTC
.	TRBV15	.	TRBJ2-1	15	CATSGGSLSYNEQFF	TGTGCCACCAGCGGGGGGTCGTTATCCTACAATGAGCAGTTCTTC
.	TRBV18	TRBD2	TRBJ2-1	17	CASSPPPSRGRRHEQFF	TGTGCCAGCTCACCACCCCCCTCGCGGGGGAGGAGGCATGAGCAGTTCTTC
few	TRBV11-2	.	TRBJ1-2	14	CASSGLKADYGYTF	TGTGCCAGCAGCGGTCTGAAGGCAGACTATGGCTACACCTTC
few	TRBV4-2	TRBD1	TRBJ2-1	16	CASSPEGGVVSDEQFF	TGTGCCAGCAGCCCAGAAGGGGGCGTCGTGTCCGATGAGCAGTTCTTC
.	TRBV11-2	.	TRBJ2-3	12	CASSLGAGTQYF	TGTGCCAGCAGCTTGGGAGCGGGCACGCAGTATTTT
few	TRBV7-2	.	TRBJ1-5	15	CASTPGGTPNQPQHF	TGTGCCAGCACCCCGGGGGGGACCCCTAATCAGCCCCAGCATTTT
.	TRBV2	TRBD2	TRBJ2-1	16	CASSERGLAVFNEQFF	TGTGCCAGCAGTGAGAGGGGACTAGCGGTATTCAATGAGCAGTTCTTC
.	TRBV20-1	.	TRBJ2-2	18	CSARDPLSGTPNTGELFF	TGCAGTGCTAGAGATCCTCTTTCGGGCACGCCGAACACCGGGGAGCTGTTTTTT
.	TRBV12-3/TRBV12-4	TRBD1	TRBJ1-5	14	CASSDRVRNQPQHF	TGTGCTAGCAGTGACAGGGTCAGGAATCAGCCCCAGCATTTT
.	TRBV3-1	.	TRBJ2-4	13	CASSQAAENIQYF	TGTGCCAGCAGCCAAGCGGCAGAAAACATTCAGTACTTC
.	TRBV23-1	.	TRBJ1-5	15	CASSQSSDSNQPQHF	TGCGCCAGCAGTCAATCTTCAGATAGCAATCAGCCCCAGCATTTT
.	TRBV5-1	.	TRBJ2-3	14	CASSWQGSTDTQYF	TGCGCCAGCAGCTGGCAGGGCAGCACAGATACGCAGTATTTT
.	TRBV27	.	TRBJ2-2	17	CASKLTGDGFSTGELFF	TGTGCCAGCAAGTTGACAGGCGACGGTTTCTCCACCGGGGAGCTGTTTTTT
.	TRBV20-1	.	TRBJ2-6	15	CSASYPSSGANVLTF	TGCAGTGCTAGTTACCCAAGTTCTGGGGCCAACGTCCTGACTTTC
.	TRBV3-1	TRBD1	TRBJ1-5	15	CASSRGQGGVQPQHF	TGTGCCAGCAGTCGAGGACAGGGGGGGGTCCAGCCCCAGCATTTT
.	TRBV14	TRBD2	TRBJ2-1	14	CASSQSLAGGEQFF	TGTGCCAGCAGCCAATCGCTAGCGGGGGGTGAGCAGTTCTTC
.	TRBV28	.	TRBJ1-4	14	CASSAQGSNEKLFF	TGTGCCAGCAGTGCCCAGGGATCTAATGAAAAACTGTTTTTT
few	TRBV20-1	.	TRBJ2-1	14	CSASEGSSYNEQFF	TGCAGTGCTAGTGAGGGGAGCTCCTACAATGAGCAGTTCTTC
.	TRBV6-1	.	TRBJ1-2	14	CASSDRRGAYGYTF	TGTGCCAGCAGTGACCGGCGGGGGGCCTATGGCTACACCTTC
few	TRBV5-1	.	TRBJ2-5	17	CASSLSPQGGPQETQYF	TGCGCCAGCAGCCTTTCCCCCCAGGGGGGCCCCCAAGAGACCCAGTACTTC
.	TRBV29-1	.	TRBJ2-3	14	CSVELAYSTDTQYF	TGCAGCGTTGAACTAGCCTATAGCACAGATACGCAGTATTTT
.	TRBV12-3/TRBV12-4	.	TRBJ2-7	15	CASSLGRGTTYEQYF	TGTGCCAGCAGTTTAGGACGCGGGACCACCTACGAGCAGTACTTC
.	TRBV3-1	.	TRBJ2-3	14	CASSQGTSIDTQYF	TGTGCCAGCAGCCAAGGGACATCTATAGATACGCAGTATTTT
.	TRBV9	.	TRBJ1-2	16	CASSVGLLRTNYGYTF	TGTGCCAGCAGCGTAGGATTATTACGGACAAACTATGGCTACACCTTC
.	TRBV12-3/TRBV12-4	.	TRBJ1-4	14	CASRSAATNEKLFF	TGTGCCAGCAGATCCGCGGCAACTAATGAAAAACTGTTTTTT
few	TRBV7-9	TRBD2	TRBJ2-2	15	CVSSPILAGDEQLFF	TGTGTCAGCAGCCCCATCCTAGCGGGAGATGAGCAGCTGTTTTTT
.	TRBV12-3/TRBV12-4	.	TRBJ2-1	13	CASSPTVGNEQFF	TGTGCCAGCAGCCCGACAGTAGGCAATGAGCAGTTCTTC
.	TRBV7-9	TRBD1	TRBJ1-6	15	CASTKTGSRNSPLHF	TGTGCCAGCACCAAGACAGGGTCTAGGAATTCACCCCTCCACTTT
.	TRBV2	.	TRBJ1-1	16	CASSETRGLGDTEAFF	TGTGCCAGCAGTGAAACCCGAGGACTTGGGGACACTGAAGCTTTCTTT
few	TRBV20-1	.	TRBJ1-1	14	CSASTLAGDTEAFF	TGCAGTGCTAGTACACTGGCGGGGGACACTGAAGCTTTCTTT
.	TRBV20-1	TRBD2	TRBJ2-1	15	CSAHGGLVGTNEQFF	TGCAGTGCTCACGGGGGACTAGTGGGGACCAATGAGCAGTTCTTC
.	TRBV28	TRBD2	TRBJ2-7	14	CASRGGTSGYEQYF	TGTGCCAGCAGGGGGGGGACTAGCGGCTACGAGCAGTACTTC
.	TRBV7-9	.	TRBJ2-6	17	CASSFFPRPSGANVLTF	TGTGCCAGCAGCTTCTTTCCCCGACCCTCTGGGGCCAACGTCCTGACTTTC
many	TRBV12-3/TRBV12-4	.	TRBJ2-3	12	CASGSGGASQYF	TGTGCCAGCGGAAGCGGAGGGGCATCGCAGTATTTT
few	TRBV27	TRBD1	TRBJ2-7	15	CASSLWGTGPYEQYF	TGTGCCAGCAGTTTGTGGGGGACAGGCCCCTACGAGCAGTACTTC
.	TRBV6-1	TRBD2	TRBJ2-1	14	CATLLAGDHNEQFF	TGTGCCACCTTACTAGCGGGGGACCACAATGAGCAGTTCTTC
few	TRBV11-3	.	TRBJ2-3	14	CASSLGVGGDTQYF	TGTGCCAGCAGCTTAGGGGTCGGAGGGGATACGCAGTATTTT
.	TRBV7-6	.	TRBJ2-3	16	CASSSEGNPRKDTQYF	TGTGCCAGCAGCTCAGAGGGGAACCCACGTAAAGATACGCAGTATTTT
few	TRBV24-1	TRBD2	TRBJ2-1	15	CATSGVGRAGNEQFF	TGTGCCACCAGTGGGGTCGGGAGGGCAGGGAATGAGCAGTTCTTC
few	TRBV29-1	.	TRBJ1-4	12	CSEEQGEEKLFF	TGCAGCGAGGAGCAAGGGGAAGAAAAACTGTTTTTT
few	TRBV3-1	.	TRBJ1-1	14	CASSQSRVDTEAFF	TGTGCCAGCAGCCAATCTCGAGTGGACACTGAAGCTTTCTTT
.	TRBV9	.	TRBJ2-6	16	CASSVEIYSGANVLTF	TGTGCCAGCAGCGTAGAAATATACTCTGGGGCCAACGTCCTGACTTTC
many	TRBV5-1	.	TRBJ2-1	16	CASSLGPQGSYNEQFF	TGCGCCAGCAGCTTGGGTCCACAGGGTTCCTACAATGAGCAGTTCTTC